This is a list of T cell receptor beta chains from one sample in a study of technical replicates of blood from several donors. Clones were read by immunoSEQ multiplex PCR, and TCRdb kept only the in-frame ones, dropping some. The sample carries about 66,000 clones, more than 85% recorded once. Sequencing was performed on PBMCs. Source of these receptors: a human donor in good health. Some clones in this sample may be carry-over from other donors' samples. Each CDR3 is given without its conserved first and last residue.

>TRBJ2-4|TRBV11-2|11
ASSQGQQNIQY
>TRBJ1-1|TRBV19|10
ASRDRDTRAF
>TRBJ1-2|TRBV4-1|17
ASSTHVPSQRWQGSGYT
>TRBJ2-7|TRBV30|12
AWSTPGGLNEQY
>TRBJ2-7|TRBV7-9|11
ASSLRQKYEQY
>TRBJ1-5|TRBV7-6|12
ASSFRGGDQPQH
>TRBJ2-1|TRBV7-3|13
ASSPGRGGNYEQF
>TRBJ1-2|TRBV7-9|11
ASSLGTGHGYT
>TRBJ1-1|TRBV2|12
ASRGQGLGTEAF
>TRBJ2-7|TRBV7-9|12
ASSRRDSPYEQY
>TRBJ2-7|TRBV11-1|14
ASSIEWGSGPYEQY
>TRBJ1-2|TRBV18|13
ASSPGTGANYGYT
>TRBJ2-2|TRBV5-1|11
ASSSGNTGELF
>TRBJ2-7|TRBV15|13
ATSRGGTGVHEQY
>TRBJ2-7|TRBV19|11
ASSGGPNYEQY
>TRBJ2-2|TRBV4-1|15
ASSRASGGRNTGELF
>TRBJ1-3|TRBV4-2|14
ASSHADRGSGNTIY
>TRBJ2-7|TRBV2|11
ASSESPRYEQY
>TRBJ2-3|TRBV10-3|13
AIIKDPSGADTQY
>TRBJ1-1|TRBV10-3|13
AISESSGGPTEAF
>TRBJ1-5|TRBV5-1|13
ASSTSGASNQPQH
>TRBJ1-5|TRBV4-1|15
ASSQEPQGAFSQPQH
>TRBJ1-1|TRBV4-2|16
ASSQPYWDSTMNTEAF
>TRBJ2-1|TRBV7-9|14
ASSPRLMAGDGEQF
>TRBJ2-5|TRBV25-1|12
ASSETSGGETQY